These T cell receptor beta chains were read from a single sample in a study of cytomegalovirus exposure and HLA in healthy donors. Assay: immunoSEQ multiplex PCR; the TCRdb copy retains only in-frame clones and omits some. The repertoire has about 120,000 clones, 60% to 85% of them found once; the top ten carry 2.5% to 3.5%. The sequencing sample was made of PBMCs. The receptors come from a woman younger than 45 in good health and CMV-seropositive. Each CDR3 is given with its conserved first and last residue. Each record gives: clone size, V gene, D gene, J gene, CDR3 DNA, CDR3 protein. The D gene is left open where the match is weak. The size of a clone is reported for some rows only, either as once, few or many, or as a class for expanded clones.

.	TRBV18	.	TRBJ1-2	TGTGCCAGCTCACCTCCGTCGCAGGGGAGTCGGTATGGCTACACCTTC	CASSPPSQGSRYGYTF
.	TRBV7-2	TRBD2	TRBJ2-1	TGTGCCAGCAGCCCCCGGACTAGCGGAAATGAGCAGTTCTTC	CASSPRTSGNEQFF
.	TRBV4-2	.	TRBJ1-6	TGTGCCAGCAGCCAAGATTGGGGGGAGGATTCACCCCTCCACTTT	CASSQDWGEDSPLHF
.	TRBV6-6	.	TRBJ2-3	TGTGCCGTCACTAGTGGCACAGATACGCAGTATTTT	CAVTSGTDTQYF
.	TRBV4-3	.	TRBJ1-1	TGCGCCAGCAGCCAACAGACACGGGGGGAGACTGAAGCTTTCTTT	CASSQQTRGETEAFF
.	TRBV4-1	.	TRBJ2-7	TGCGCCAGCAGCCTGGCCCTAGGGGACTCCTACGAGCAGTACTTC	CASSLALGDSYEQYF
.	TRBV7-6	.	TRBJ2-7	TGTGCCAGCAGCGCAACTACAGGGAACTACGAGCAGTACTTC	CASSATTGNYEQYF
.	TRBV18	TRBD1	TRBJ1-2	TGTGCCAGCTCACTCACAGGGGATGGCTACACCTTC	CASSLTGDGYTF
.	TRBV6-1	.	TRBJ1-6	TGTGCCAGCACCTCCTGGGGGGGGAATTCACCCCTCCACTTT	CASTSWGGNSPLHF
.	TRBV13	.	TRBJ2-2	TGTGCCAGCAGCCACAGCCCCCACGGCACCGGGGAGCTGTTTTTT	CASSHSPHGTGELFF
.	TRBV6-5	TRBD1	TRBJ1-1	TGTGCCAGCAGTTACGTGAGGGACAGGGGCACTGAAGCTTTCTTT	CASSYVRDRGTEAFF
.	TRBV9	TRBD2	TRBJ2-1	TGTGCCAGCAGCTCCCGCGCGAGTAGCGGGGGACTCAATGAGCAGTTCTTC	CASSSRASSGGLNEQFF
.	TRBV30	TRBD1	TRBJ2-7	TGTGCCTGGAGCTCGGGACAGGGTATCGACGAGCAGTACTTC	CAWSSGQGIDEQYF
.	TRBV4-1	TRBD1	TRBJ1-2	TGCGCCAGCAGCCAATGGACAGGGGTAGGCGGCTACACCTTC	CASSQWTGVGGYTF
.	TRBV19	TRBD1	TRBJ1-1	TGTGCCAGTAGTGCTCCTCCGGGACAGAAGAGGTTCGACACTGAAGCTTTCTTT	CASSAPPGQKRFDTEAFF
.	TRBV25-1	.	TRBJ2-7	TGTGCCAGCAGTGACTCCTATGGTGCCGAGCAGTACTTC	CASSDSYGAEQYF
.	TRBV19	TRBD1	TRBJ1-2	TGTGCCAGTAGTATAGAGGCGACAGGGGGCCTATTGTATGGCTACACCTTC	CASSIEATGGLLYGYTF
.	TRBV4-3	.	TRBJ2-2	TGCGCCAGCAGCCAAGGGGGCAGCACCGGGGAGCTGTTTTTT	CASSQGGSTGELFF
.	TRBV6-1	.	TRBJ2-1	TGTGCCAGCAGTGGTAAGCATTACAATGAGCAGTTCTTC	CASSGKHYNEQFF
.	TRBV19	TRBD1	TRBJ1-1	TGTGCCAGTAGTTCAGGGGGCGGCAGGGGCCTGGGGATGAACACTGAAGCTTTCTTT	CASSSGGGRGLGMNTEAFF
.	TRBV5-4	TRBD2	TRBJ2-7	TGTGCCAGCAGCTTAGAGCGGGGGGGATACGAGCAGTACTTC	CASSLERGGYEQYF
.	TRBV4-3	.	TRBJ1-6	TGCGCCAGCAGCTCTCAGACAAATTCACCCCTCCACTTT	CASSSQTNSPLHF
.	TRBV4-1	.	TRBJ1-2	TGCGCCAGCAGCCAAGCGGTGAACAGAGGCTACACCTTC	CASSQAVNRGYTF
.	TRBV27	.	TRBJ1-4	TGTGCCAGCAGTTACAGTCGGAGGGGAAATGAAAAACTGTTTTTT	CASSYSRRGNEKLFF
.	TRBV27	TRBD2	TRBJ2-5	TGTGCCAGCAGTAGCGGGGGGAAAGAGACCCAGTACTTC	CASSSGGKETQYF
.	TRBV7-9	.	TRBJ2-6	TGTGCCAGCAGCTTAACAGGGAGCTCTGGGGCCAACGTCCTGACTTTC	CASSLTGSSGANVLTF
.	TRBV5-1	.	TRBJ2-5	TGCGCCAGCAGCCAGGGGAAGACAGGCAGAGGGAAGGAGACCCAGTACTTC	CASSQGKTGRGKETQYF
.	TRBV29-1	.	TRBJ2-2	TGCAGCGTTGAAGGGCGAAAACAGGGGAACACCGGGGAGCTGTTTTTT	CSVEGRKQGNTGELFF
.	TRBV2	TRBD1	TRBJ2-7	TGTGCCAGCAGTAAGGACAGGGCCATCTCCTACGAGCAGTACTTC	CASSKDRAISYEQYF
.	TRBV14	TRBD2	TRBJ2-7	TGTGCCAGCAGCCAATGGGCGGGGGAGTACGAGCAGTACTTC	CASSQWAGEYEQYF
.	TRBV9	TRBD1	TRBJ2-7	TGTGCCAGCAGCGTAGGGGGACAGAACTCCTACGAGCAGTACTTC	CASSVGGQNSYEQYF
once	TRBV29-1	TRBD2	TRBJ2-1	TGCAGCGTTGGCCTATCCTCCGGGGGGGACAATGAGCAGTTCTTC	CSVGLSSGGDNEQFF
.	TRBV6-1	TRBD2	TRBJ2-3	TGTGCCAGCAGCCCCACCGGGGGGTCAGATACGCAGTATTTT	CASSPTGGSDTQYF
few	TRBV7-9	.	TRBJ2-3	TGTGCCAGCAGCCACATCGGGTCTAGCACAGATACGCAGTATTTT	CASSHIGSSTDTQYF
.	TRBV7-6	TRBD2	TRBJ2-2	TGTGCCAGCAGCTACCAGCGGGGAGGGGAGCTGTTTTTT	CASSYQRGGELFF
few	TRBV27	TRBD1	TRBJ2-7	TGTGCCAGCAGTTCCGGGACAGCCCTCTACGAGCAGTACTTC	CASSSGTALYEQYF
.	TRBV30	TRBD2	TRBJ2-7	TGTGCCTGGTCCCTAGCGGGGGTCTCCTACGAGCAGTACTTC	CAWSLAGVSYEQYF
once	TRBV29-1	.	TRBJ2-4	TGCAGCGTTGAACGGGGTGGCATTCAGTACTTC	CSVERGGIQYF
.	TRBV9	TRBD1	TRBJ2-2	TGTGCCAGCAGCCCCCCGGTGGGACAGGGGGCGGCCGGGGAGCTGTTTTTT	CASSPPVGQGAAGELFF
.	TRBV18	.	TRBJ2-3	TGTGCCAGCTCACCACCTAGCTACGCGGAGGGTAAGCAGTATTTT	CASSPPSYAEGKQYF
.	TRBV11-2	.	TRBJ2-5	TGTGCCAGCAGCTTAGGTGGGACTCCGGGGACCCAGTACTTC	CASSLGGTPGTQYF
.	TRBV6-5	.	TRBJ1-1	TGTGCCAGCACAGGTGCAGGTGTGAACACTGAAGCTTTCTTT	CASTGAGVNTEAFF
.	TRBV28	TRBD1	TRBJ1-1	TGTGCCAGCAGCCCTACAGGGGGTGGTACGAACACTGAAGCTTTCTTT	CASSPTGGGTNTEAFF
.	TRBV19	.	TRBJ1-6	TGTGCCAGTAGTATAGGACGAGAGGGCAACTCACCCCTCCACTTT	CASSIGREGNSPLHF
.	TRBV6-5	.	TRBJ1-1	TGTGCCAGCAGTACGGAGAGAGGGATGGTCACTGAAGCTTTCTTT	CASSTERGMVTEAFF
.	TRBV19	TRBD1	TRBJ1-1	TGTGCCAGTAGCGGACAGGACAGTGGCACAATGGGGGTGGGAGCTTTCTTT	CASSGQDSGTMGVGAFF
.	TRBV29-1	.	TRBJ1-6	TGCAGCGTTCGAAAGGGTGCAGGGGTGGATTCACCCCTCCACTTT	CSVRKGAGVDSPLHF
.	TRBV18	.	TRBJ1-2	TGTGCCAGCTCACTTCAAGGGGACTATGGCTACACCTTC	CASSLQGDYGYTF
.	TRBV15	.	TRBJ2-1	TGTGCCACCAGCAGAGATCGGTACAATGAGCAGTTCTTC	CATSRDRYNEQFF
.	TRBV28	.	TRBJ2-3	TGTGCCAGCAATGGGGCCGGTTTGACAGATACGCAGTATTTT	CASNGAGLTDTQYF
.	TRBV28	.	TRBJ1-2	TGTGCCAGCAGTACCCAGACACAGAACTATGGCTACACCTTC	CASSTQTQNYGYTF
.	TRBV7-9	.	TRBJ2-6	TGTTCCAGCAGCTTAGAGGGAGTTGGGGCCAACGTCCTGACTTTC	CSSSLEGVGANVLTF
.	TRBV10-3	TRBD1	TRBJ1-1	TGTGCCACCGGACAGGGGGGGAGCATGAACACTGAAGCTTTCTTT	CATGQGGSMNTEAFF
.	TRBV18	.	TRBJ2-7	TGTGCCAGCTTCATCACGGGGGGCGGGGAGCAGTACTTC	CASFITGGGEQYF
.	TRBV10-3	TRBD1	TRBJ1-4	TGTGCCATCAGTGACTCACCGGACAGGGATAAACTGTTTTTT	CAISDSPDRDKLFF
.	TRBV5-6	.	TRBJ1-3	TGTGCCAGCACCGGACGTAAATCTCCCGGGGACACCATATATTTT	CASTGRKSPGDTIYF
.	TRBV5-1	.	TRBJ2-3	TGCGCCAGCAGCCGTCAAACTACCGGAAGCACAGATACGCAGTATTTT	CASSRQTTGSTDTQYF
few	TRBV14	TRBD1	TRBJ1-2	TGTGCCAGCAGCCAAGCGGGACAGGGGGTTGGCTACACCTTC	CASSQAGQGVGYTF
.	TRBV7-9	TRBD1	TRBJ1-1	TGTGCCAGCAGCCCTACGGACAGGGGGCGAGAAGCTTTCTTT	CASSPTDRGREAFF